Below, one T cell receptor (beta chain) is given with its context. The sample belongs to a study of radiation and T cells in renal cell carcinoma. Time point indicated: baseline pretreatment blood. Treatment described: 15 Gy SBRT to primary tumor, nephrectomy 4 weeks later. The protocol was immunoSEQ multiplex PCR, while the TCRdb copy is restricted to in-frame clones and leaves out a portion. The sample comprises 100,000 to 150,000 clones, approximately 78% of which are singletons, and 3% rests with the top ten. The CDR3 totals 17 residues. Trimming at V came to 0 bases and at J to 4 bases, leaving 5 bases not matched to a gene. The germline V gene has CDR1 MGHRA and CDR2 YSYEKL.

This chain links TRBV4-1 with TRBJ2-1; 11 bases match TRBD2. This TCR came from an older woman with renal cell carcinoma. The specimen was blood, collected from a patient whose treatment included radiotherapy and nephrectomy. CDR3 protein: CASSQDSGTSGYNEQFF. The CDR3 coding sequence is TGCGCCAGCAGCCAAGACTCCGGGACTAGCGGTTACAATGAGCAGTTCTTC.